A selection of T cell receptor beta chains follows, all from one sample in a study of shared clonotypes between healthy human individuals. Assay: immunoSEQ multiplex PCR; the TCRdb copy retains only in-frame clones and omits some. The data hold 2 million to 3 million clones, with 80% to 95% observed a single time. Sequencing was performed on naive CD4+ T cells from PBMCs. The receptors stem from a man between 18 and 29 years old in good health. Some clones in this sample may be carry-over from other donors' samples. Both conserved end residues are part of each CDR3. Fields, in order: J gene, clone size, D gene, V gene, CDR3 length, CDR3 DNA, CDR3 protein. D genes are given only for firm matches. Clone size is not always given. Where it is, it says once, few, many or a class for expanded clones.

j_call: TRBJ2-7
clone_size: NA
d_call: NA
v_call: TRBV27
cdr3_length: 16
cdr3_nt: TGTGCCAGCAGTTTGGGTCGGGACATCCTCTCCTACGAGCAGTACTTC
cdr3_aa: CASSLGRDILSYEQYF

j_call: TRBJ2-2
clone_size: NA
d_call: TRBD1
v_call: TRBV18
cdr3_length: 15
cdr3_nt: TGTGCCAGCCGGGACAGGGGAAGGGACACCGGGGAGCTGTTTTTT
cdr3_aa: CASRDRGRDTGELFF

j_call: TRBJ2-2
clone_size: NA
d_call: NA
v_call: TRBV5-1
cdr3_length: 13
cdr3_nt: TGCGCCAGCCAGGTCGAGTTGGCCGGGGAGCTGTTTTTT
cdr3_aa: CASQVELAGELFF

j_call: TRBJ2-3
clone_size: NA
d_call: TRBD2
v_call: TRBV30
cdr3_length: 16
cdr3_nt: TGTGCCTGGAGCCTTTCACTAGCGGGAGCGGGAGATACGCAGTATTTT
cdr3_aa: CAWSLSLAGAGDTQYF

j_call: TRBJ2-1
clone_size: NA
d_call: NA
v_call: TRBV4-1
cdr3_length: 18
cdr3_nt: TGCGCCAGCAGCCCAACGCCCTTGAGCGGTAGCTCCTACAATGAGCAGTTCTTC
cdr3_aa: CASSPTPLSGSSYNEQFF

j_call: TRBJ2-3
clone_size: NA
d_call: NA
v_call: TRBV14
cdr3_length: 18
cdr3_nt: TGTGCCAGCAGCCAAGGGTTTCTGGTCTGGACTAGCACAGATACGCAGTATTTT
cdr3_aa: CASSQGFLVWTSTDTQYF

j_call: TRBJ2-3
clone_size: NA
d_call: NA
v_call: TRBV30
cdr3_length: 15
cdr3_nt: TGTGCCTGGACCGGGGGTGGTTCTAGCACAGATACGCAGTATTTT
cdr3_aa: CAWTGGGSSTDTQYF

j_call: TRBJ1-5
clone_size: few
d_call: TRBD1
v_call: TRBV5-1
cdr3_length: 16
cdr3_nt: TGCGCCAGCAGCTTGGAAGGACAGGATAGCAATCAGCCCCAGCATTTT
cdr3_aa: CASSLEGQDSNQPQHF

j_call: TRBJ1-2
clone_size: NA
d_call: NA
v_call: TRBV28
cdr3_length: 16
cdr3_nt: TGTGCCAGCAGTTTACGGTTTCAATTTTCCTCCTATGGCTACACCTTC
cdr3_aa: CASSLRFQFSSYGYTF

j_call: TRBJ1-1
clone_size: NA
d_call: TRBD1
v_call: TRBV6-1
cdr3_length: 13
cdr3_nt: TGTGCCAGCACCACAGGGGTTGGCACTGAAGCTTTCTTT
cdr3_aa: CASTTGVGTEAFF

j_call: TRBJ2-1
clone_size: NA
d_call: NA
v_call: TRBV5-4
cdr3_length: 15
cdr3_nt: TGTGCCAGCAGCTCCAGGAGGGTTTCCTACAATGAGCAGTTCTTC
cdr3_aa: CASSSRRVSYNEQFF

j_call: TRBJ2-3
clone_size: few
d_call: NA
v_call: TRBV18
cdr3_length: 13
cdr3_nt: TGTGCCAGCTCACCAGGGGTTGGAGATACGCAGTATTTT
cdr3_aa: CASSPGVGDTQYF

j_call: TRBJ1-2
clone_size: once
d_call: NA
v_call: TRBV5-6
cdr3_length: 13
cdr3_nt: TGTGCCAGCAGCCTCGACAGAAACTATGGCTACACCTTC
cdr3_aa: CASSLDRNYGYTF

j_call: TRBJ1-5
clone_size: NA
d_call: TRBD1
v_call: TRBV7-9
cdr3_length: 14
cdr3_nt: TGTGCCAGCAGCTTAGCGGACAGGGGCCAGCCCCAGCATTTT
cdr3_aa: CASSLADRGQPQHF

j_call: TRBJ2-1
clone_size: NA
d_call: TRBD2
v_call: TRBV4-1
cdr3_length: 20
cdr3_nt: TGCGCCAGCAGCCAAGCGGGGCTAGCGGGGCGGGCCAGCCAACCTAATGAGCAGTTCTTC
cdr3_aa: CASSQAGLAGRASQPNEQFF

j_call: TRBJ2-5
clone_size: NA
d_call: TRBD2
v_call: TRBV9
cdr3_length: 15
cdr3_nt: TGTGCCAGCAGCCCGGGGACTAGCGGGAGGGAGACCCAGTACTTC
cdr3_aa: CASSPGTSGRETQYF

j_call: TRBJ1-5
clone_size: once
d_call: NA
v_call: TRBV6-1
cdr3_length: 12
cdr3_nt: TGTGCCAGCAGTGTTGCAAGTCAGCCCCAGCATTTT
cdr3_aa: CASSVASQPQHF

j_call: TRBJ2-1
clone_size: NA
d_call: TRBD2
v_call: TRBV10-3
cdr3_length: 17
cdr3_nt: TGTGCCATCAGCTTCGGGGGGGCCGGGAGTGGTTCCGATGAGCAGTTCTTC
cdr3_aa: CAISFGGAGSGSDEQFF

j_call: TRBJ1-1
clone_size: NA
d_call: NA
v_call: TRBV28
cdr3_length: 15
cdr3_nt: TGTGCCAGCAGCCCCGCTTGGGGTTATGGCACTGAAGCTTTCTTT
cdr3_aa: CASSPAWGYGTEAFF

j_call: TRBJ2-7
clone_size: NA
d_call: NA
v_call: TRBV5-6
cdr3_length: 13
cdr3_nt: TGTGCCAGCAGCTTGGACCGCTCCTACGAGCAGTACTTC
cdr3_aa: CASSLDRSYEQYF

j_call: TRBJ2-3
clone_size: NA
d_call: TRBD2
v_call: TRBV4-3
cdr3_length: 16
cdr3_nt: TGCGCCAGCAGCCAGGGGACTAGCGGGAGCACAGATACGCAGTATTTT
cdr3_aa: CASSQGTSGSTDTQYF

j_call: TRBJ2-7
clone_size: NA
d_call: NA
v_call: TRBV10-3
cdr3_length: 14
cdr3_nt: TGTGCCATCAGTGAGTCTGCTAGCGTCTACGAGCAGTACTTC
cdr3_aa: CAISESASVYEQYF

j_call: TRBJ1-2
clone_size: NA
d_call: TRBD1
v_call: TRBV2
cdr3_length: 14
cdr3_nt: TGTGCCAGCAGTGAGAGGGGGCTGGACTATGGCTACACCTTC
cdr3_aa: CASSERGLDYGYTF

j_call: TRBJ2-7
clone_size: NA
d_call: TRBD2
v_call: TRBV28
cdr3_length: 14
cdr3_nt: TGTGCCAGCAGTTTGGGGGGGAACTCCTACGAGCAGTACTTC
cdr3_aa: CASSLGGNSYEQYF

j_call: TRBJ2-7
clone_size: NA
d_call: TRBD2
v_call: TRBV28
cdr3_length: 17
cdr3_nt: TGTGCCAGCTGCTTAACTAGCGGGAGGGGTAGGCGCGACGAGCAGTACTTC
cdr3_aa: CASCLTSGRGRRDEQYF

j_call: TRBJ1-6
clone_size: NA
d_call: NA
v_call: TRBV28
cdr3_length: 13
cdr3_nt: TGTGCCAGCACTTTAGACAGTAATTCACCCCTCCACTTT
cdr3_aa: CASTLDSNSPLHF

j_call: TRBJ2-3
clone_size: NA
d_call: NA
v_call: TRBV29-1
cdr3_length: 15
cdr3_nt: TGCAGCGTTGAAGAATCCTGGTCTGGGACAGATACGCAGTATTTT
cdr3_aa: CSVEESWSGTDTQYF

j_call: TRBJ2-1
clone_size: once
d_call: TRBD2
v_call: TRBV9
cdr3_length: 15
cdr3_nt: TGTGCCAGCAGCGCCCGGACTAGCGACCACAATGAGCAGTTCTTC
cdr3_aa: CASSARTSDHNEQFF

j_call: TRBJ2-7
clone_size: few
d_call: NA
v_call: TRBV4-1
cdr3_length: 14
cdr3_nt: TGCGCCAGCAGCCAAGGGGGGCCCTCCTACGAGCAGTACTTC
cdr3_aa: CASSQGGPSYEQYF

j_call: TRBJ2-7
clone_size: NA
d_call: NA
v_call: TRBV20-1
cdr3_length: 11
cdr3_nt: TGCAGTGCGCGAGGGCGCTCTGAGCAGTACTTC
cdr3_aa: CSARGRSEQYF

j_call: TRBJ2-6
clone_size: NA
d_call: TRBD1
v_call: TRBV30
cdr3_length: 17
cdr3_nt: TGTGCCTGGAAATTACAGGGGCTCAGCTCTGGGGCCAACGTCCTGACTTTC
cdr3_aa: CAWKLQGLSSGANVLTF

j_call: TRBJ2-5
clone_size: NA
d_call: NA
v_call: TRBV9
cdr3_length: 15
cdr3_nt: TGTGCCAGCAGCGTAGGGGTGGCGGGATTAGAGACCCAGTACTTC
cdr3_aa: CASSVGVAGLETQYF

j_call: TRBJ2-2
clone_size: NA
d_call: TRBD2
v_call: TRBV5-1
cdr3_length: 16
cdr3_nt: TGCGCCAGCAGCTTGGCAGGCGGGAGGTACACCGGGGAGCTGTTTTTT
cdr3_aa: CASSLAGGRYTGELFF

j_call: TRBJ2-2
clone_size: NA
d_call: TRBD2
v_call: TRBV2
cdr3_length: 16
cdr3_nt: TGTGCCAGCAGTACGACTAGCGGGAGTATTGGCGGGGAGCTGTTTTTT
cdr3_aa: CASSTTSGSIGGELFF

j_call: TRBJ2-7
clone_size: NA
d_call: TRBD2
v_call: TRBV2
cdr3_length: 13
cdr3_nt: TGTGCCAGCAGTGCGGGGGGTCTATCCGAGCAGTACTTC
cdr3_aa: CASSAGGLSEQYF

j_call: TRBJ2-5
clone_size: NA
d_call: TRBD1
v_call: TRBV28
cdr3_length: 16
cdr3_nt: TGTGCCAGCAGCGCGACAGGGGACCATTTCCAAGAGACCCAGTACTTC
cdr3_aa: CASSATGDHFQETQYF

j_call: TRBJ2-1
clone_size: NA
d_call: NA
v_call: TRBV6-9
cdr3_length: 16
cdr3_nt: TGTGCCAGCAGTTATAAAGATACCAACTCATACAATGAGCAGTTCTTC
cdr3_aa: CASSYKDTNSYNEQFF

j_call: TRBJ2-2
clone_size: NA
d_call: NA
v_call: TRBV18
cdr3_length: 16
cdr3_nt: TGTGCCAGCTCACCCCTACTAGCTGCGAACACCGGGGAGCTGTTTTTT
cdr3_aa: CASSPLLAANTGELFF

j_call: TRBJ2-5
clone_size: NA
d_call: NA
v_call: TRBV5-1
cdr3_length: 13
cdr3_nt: TGCGCCAGCAGCGCGGACCCCACTGGGACCCAGTACTTC
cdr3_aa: CASSADPTGTQYF

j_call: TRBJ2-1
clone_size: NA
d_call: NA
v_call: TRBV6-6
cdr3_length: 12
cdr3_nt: TGTGCCAGCAGTTACTTCGCGGGTGAGCAGTTCTTC
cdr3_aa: CASSYFAGEQFF

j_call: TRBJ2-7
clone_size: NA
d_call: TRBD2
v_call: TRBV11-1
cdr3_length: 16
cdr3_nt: TGTGCCAGCAGCGAGGCGGGACTAGCGGGAACATACGAGCAGTACTTC
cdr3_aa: CASSEAGLAGTYEQYF

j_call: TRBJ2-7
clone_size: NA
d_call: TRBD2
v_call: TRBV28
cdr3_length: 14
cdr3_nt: TGTGCCAGCAGTTTAACAAGCGGGAGTTACGAGCAGTACTTC
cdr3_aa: CASSLTSGSYEQYF

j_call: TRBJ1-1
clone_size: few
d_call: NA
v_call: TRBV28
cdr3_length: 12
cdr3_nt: TGTGCCAGCAGCCCACCAGCTCCGGGGACTTTCTTT
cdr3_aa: CASSPPAPGTFF

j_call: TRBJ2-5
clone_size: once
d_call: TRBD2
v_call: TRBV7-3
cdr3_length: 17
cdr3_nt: TGTGCCAGCAGCTCGCGAGGGACTAGCGGGAGTAGAGAGACCCAGTACTTC
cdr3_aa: CASSSRGTSGSRETQYF

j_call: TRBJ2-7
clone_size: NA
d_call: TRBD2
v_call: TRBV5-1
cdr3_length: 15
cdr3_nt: TGCGCCAGCAGCCCACTAGCGGGAGGGGGGCAGGAGCAGTACTTC
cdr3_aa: CASSPLAGGGQEQYF

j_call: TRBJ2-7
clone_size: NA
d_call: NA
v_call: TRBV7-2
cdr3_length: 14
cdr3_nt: TGTGCCAGCAGCTTAGCACAGGGAGAGGTCGAGCAGTACTTC
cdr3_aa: CASSLAQGEVEQYF

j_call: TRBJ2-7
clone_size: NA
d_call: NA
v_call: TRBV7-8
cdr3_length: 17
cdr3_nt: TGTGCCAGCAGCCCACGGGGGAGCGGACCTACCGAGTACGAGCAGTACTTC
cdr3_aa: CASSPRGSGPTEYEQYF

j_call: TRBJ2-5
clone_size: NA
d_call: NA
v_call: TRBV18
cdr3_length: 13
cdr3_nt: TGTGCCAGCTCACCCCCAGGGAGGGAGACCCAGTACTTC
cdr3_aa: CASSPPGRETQYF

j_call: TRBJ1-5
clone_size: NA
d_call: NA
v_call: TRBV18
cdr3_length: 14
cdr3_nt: TGTGCCAGCTCACCCCAGTATAGCAATCAGCCCCAGCATTTT
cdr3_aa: CASSPQYSNQPQHF

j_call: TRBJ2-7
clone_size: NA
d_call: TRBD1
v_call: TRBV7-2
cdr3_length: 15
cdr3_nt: TGTGCCAGCAGCTTAGCCGGGACAGGGGTCCACGAGCAGTACTTC
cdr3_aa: CASSLAGTGVHEQYF

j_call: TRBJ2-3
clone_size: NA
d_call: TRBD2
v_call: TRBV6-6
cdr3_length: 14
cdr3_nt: TGTGCCAGCAGTTACGCAGGGAGGGACGATACGCAGTATTTT
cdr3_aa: CASSYAGRDDTQYF

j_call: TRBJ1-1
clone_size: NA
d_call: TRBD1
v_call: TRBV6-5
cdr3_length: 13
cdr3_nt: TGTGCCAGCAGCCGACAGGGGAACACTGAAGCTTTCTTT
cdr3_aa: CASSRQGNTEAFF

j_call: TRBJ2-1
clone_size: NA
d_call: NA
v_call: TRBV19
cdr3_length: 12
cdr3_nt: TGTGCCAGTAGTAAACTAACTAATGAGCAGTTCTTC
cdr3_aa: CASSKLTNEQFF

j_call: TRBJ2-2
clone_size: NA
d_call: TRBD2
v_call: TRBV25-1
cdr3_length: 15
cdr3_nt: TGTGCCAGCAGTGAACGGGAGGGCCTTACGGGGGAGCTGTTTTTT
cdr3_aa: CASSEREGLTGELFF

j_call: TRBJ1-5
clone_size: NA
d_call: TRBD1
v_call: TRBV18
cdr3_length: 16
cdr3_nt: TGTGCCAGCTCACAGACAGGGACGGGGAGCAATCAGCCCCAGCATTTT
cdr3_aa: CASSQTGTGSNQPQHF